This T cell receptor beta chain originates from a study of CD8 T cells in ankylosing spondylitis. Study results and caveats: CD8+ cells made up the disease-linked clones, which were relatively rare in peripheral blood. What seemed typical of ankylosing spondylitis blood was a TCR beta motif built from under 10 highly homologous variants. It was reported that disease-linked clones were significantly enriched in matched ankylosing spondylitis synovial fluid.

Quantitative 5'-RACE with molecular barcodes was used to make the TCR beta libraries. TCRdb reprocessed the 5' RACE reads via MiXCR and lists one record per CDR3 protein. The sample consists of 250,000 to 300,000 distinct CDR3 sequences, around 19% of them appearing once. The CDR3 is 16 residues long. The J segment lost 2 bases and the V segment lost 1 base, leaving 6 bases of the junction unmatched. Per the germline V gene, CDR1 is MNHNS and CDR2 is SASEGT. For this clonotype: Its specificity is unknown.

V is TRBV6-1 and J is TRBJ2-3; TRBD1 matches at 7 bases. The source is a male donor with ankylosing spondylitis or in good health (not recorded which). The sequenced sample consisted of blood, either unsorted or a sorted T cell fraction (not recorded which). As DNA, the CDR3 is TGTGCCAGCAGTGAAGGACAGGGATGGACCACAGATACGCAGTATTTT. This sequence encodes CASSEGQGWTTDTQYF.